This TCR beta chain is drawn from a study of blood T cells in healthy people across ages. Next came a second PCR, run for about 7 to 12 cycles, which used a sample-barcoded 5' primer along with a J-beta primer mix. TCRdb itself ran the 5' RACE reads through MiXCR, one entry per CDR3 protein. The sample lists 650,000 to 800,000 distinct CDR3 sequences, 40% to 50% occurring once. Germline trimming cut 4 bases from V and 5 bases from J; bases unmatched to any gene: 10. From germline, CDR1 is SGHTA and CDR2 FQGNSA. The CDR3 length is 15 residues. This TCR was recovered from a man in his 60s in good health. Sequencing was performed on blood. J is TRBJ2-5 and V is TRBV7-2; 7 positions agree with TRBD1. The CDR3 DNA reads TGTGCCAGCAGCTCGAACAGGGGCCGGTGGGAGACCCAGTACTTC. This sequence encodes CASSSNRGRWETQYF.